This TCR beta chain was profiled in a study of T-cell memory formation after mild COVID-19. Study-wide context: Across donors, TCR clusters were largely donor specific.

Comments on this clonotype: Antigen unknown.

Study findings and constraints: Contracting clones localized mainly to CM and EM when CD4+ and mainly to EMRA when CD8+. Nothing showed for sure that second-wave clones peaking on day 37 were SARS-CoV-2 specific.

TCRdb reanalysed the 5' RACE reads using MiXCR and keeps one entry per CDR3 protein. Of approximately 300,000 distinct CDR3 sequences in the sample, about 15% were seen once. The CDR3 is 13 residues long. The V gene lost 4 bases and the J gene lost 0 bases, with 6 bases spanning the gap. The V gene's germline CDR1 is MNHNS and CDR2 SASEGT. The specimen was PBMCs or a T cell subset sorted from them (not recorded which). V is TRBV6-1 and J is TRBJ2-5, with unresolved D. This TCR derives from a young man who had mild COVID-19 (a few samples of this study predate the infection). Cell type and time point are not known. This CDR3 reads CASSVGDQETQYF. CDR3 sequence (DNA): TGTGCCAGCAGTGTTGGGGACCAAGAGACCCAGTACTTC.